One and the same sample provided the 21 T cell receptor beta chains below, sequenced in a study of blood T cell repertoires in COVID-19. The table came from immunoSEQ multiplex PCR; TCRdb's copy has only in-frame clones and leaves some out. The data contain some 80,000 clones, 60% to 85% of them seen just once; the ten biggest clones take up less than 20%. The sample comprised peripheral blood. The source of these receptors is a human donor in a cohort sampled during active COVID-19.

The V call is TRBV9, the J call TRBJ2-7, with 7 bases identical to TRBD2. The CDR3 is 14 residues long. Trimming cost V 3 bases and J 3 bases; bases outside gene matches: 6. Germline CDR1 SGDLS, CDR2 YYNGEE. DNA for the CDR3: TGTGCCAGCAGCGCCCTGGGGGGGGGCTACGAGCAGTACTTC. Its protein product is CASSALGGGYEQYF. The full variable domain, rest sourced from reference TRBV9 and TRBJ2-7, is DSGVTQTPKHLITATGQRVTLRCSPRSGDLSVYWYQQSLDQGLQFLIQYYNGEERAKGNILERFSAQQFPDLHSELNLSSLELGDSALYFCASSALGGGYEQYFGPGTRLTVT.

V is TRBV27 and J is TRBJ1-1; TRBD1 might be the D (5 bases). This CDR3 spans 15 amino acids. Germline V gene sequence: CDR1 MNHEY, CDR2 SMNVEV (reference sequence). V was pared by 2 bases and J by 3 bases, with 13 bases between. The CDR3 coding sequence is TGTGCCAGCAGTTTAGGGGCAGGTGGAGACACTGAAGCTTTCTTT. Protein sequence: CASSLGAGGDTEAFF.

The chain carries TRBV11-2 and TRBJ1-3; tentatively, D is TRBD1 (6 bases). CDR1 is SGHAT and CDR2 is FQNNGV in the germline V gene. With 7 bases removed from V and 1 base from J, the gap between germline ends came to 11 bases. The CDR3 runs 14 residues. The DNA of the CDR3 is TGTGCCAGCACCCTTACAGGGTCTGGAAACACCATATATTTT. This translates into CASTLTGSGNTIYF.

This chain joins TRBV19 and TRBJ2-3; 12 bases agree with TRBD2. V shed 5 bases and J 6 bases; nucleotides not matched to a gene: 9. CDR3 length equals 16 residues. From germline, CDR1 is LNHDA and CDR2 SQIVND (reference sequence). The CDR3 region is CASSALAGGHSDTQYF. In nucleotides, the CDR3 is TGTGCCAGTAGTGCTCTAGCGGGGGGGCATTCGGATACGCAGTATTTT. Complete variable domain (other parts from reference TRBV19 and TRBJ2-3): DGGITQSPKYLFRKEGQNVTLSCEQNLNHDAMYWYRQDPGQGLRLIYYSQIVNDFQKGDIAEGYSVSREKKESFPLTVTSAQKNPTAFYLCASSALAGGHSDTQYFGPGTRLTVL.

The CDR3 here is CASSIGDRGTEAFF. The DNA of the CDR3 is TGTGCCAGTAGTATAGGGGACAGGGGTACTGAAGCTTTCTTT. The chain couples TRBV19 to TRBJ1-1; 10 positions agree with TRBD1. Germline V CDR1 and CDR2: LNHDA, SQIVND (reference sequence). CDR3 length: 14 residues. The V segment lost 1 base and the J segment 5 bases; nucleotides outside the gene matches: 1. Looking up the rest from reference TRBV19 and TRBJ1-1 gives the full variable domain: DGGITQSPKYLFRKEGQNVTLSCEQNLNHDAMYWYRQDPGQGLRLIYYSQIVNDFQKGDIAEGYSVSREKKESFPLTVTSAQKNPTAFYLCASSIGDRGTEAFFGQGTRLTVV.

This clone came up a few times. The rearrangement joins TRBV7-8 to TRBJ2-7, with D possibly TRBD2 on 6 matching bases. Trimming pared 5 bases from V and 0 bases from J, leaving 8 bases between. Per the germline V gene, CDR1 is SGHVS and CDR2 is FQNEAQ. This CDR3 spans 13 amino acids. For the CDR3, the DNA is TGTGCCAGCAGCGGCGGGACCTCCTACGAGCAGTACGTC. This codes for CASSGGTSYEQYV.

The genes are TRBV10-1 and TRBJ2-5, with TRBD1 identical over 12 bases. This CDR3 contains 20 residues. Looked up from germline, CDR1 is WNHNN and CDR2 is SYGVQD (reference sequence). Unmatched junction bases numbered 21, after V lost 5 bases and J lost 5 bases. The CDR3 here is CASSQIPPGTGGGPGETQYF. The CDR3 nucleotides are TGCGCCAGCAGTCAAATTCCGCCCGGGACAGGGGGCGGCCCTGGGGAGACCCAGTACTTC.

The chain joins TRBV6-2 or TRBV6-3 to TRBJ2-5; tentatively, D is TRBD1 (6 bases). The CDR3 totals 15 residues. CDR1 is MNHEY, CDR2 SVGEGT, per germline. V was pared by 2 bases and J by 3 bases, with 13 bases between. This chain's CDR3 is CASSYLAGAEETQYF. In DNA form, the CDR3 reads TGTGCCAGCAGTTACCTTGCAGGGGCGGAAGAGACCCAGTACTTC.

The genes are TRBV7-2 and TRBJ2-1, with D hard to call. V was pared by 3 bases and J by 0 bases, with 6 bases between. Germline V gives CDR1 SGHTA, CDR2 FQGNSA. The CDR3 runs 14 residues. CDR3 nucleotides: TGTGCCAGCAGCTTCATCAGCTCCTACAATGAGCAGTTCTTC. Translation: CASSFISSYNEQFF.

The chain combines TRBV9 with TRBJ2-1; D remains unclear. CDR1 and CDR2 from the germline V gene are SGDLS and YYNGEE. Trimming shortened V by 0 bases and J by 2 bases, and 6 bases separated the two germline ends. This CDR3 is 14 amino acids long. CDR3 protein: CASSVDDTYNEQFF. CDR3 DNA sequence: TGTGCCAGCAGCGTAGATGACACCTACAATGAGCAGTTCTTC.

This chain uses TRBV5-1 with TRBJ1-1, with 8 bases that match TRBD1. V lost 3 bases, J lost 4 bases, and 5 bases stayed unmatched. Germline-derived CDR1 and CDR2 are SGHRS and YFSETQ. There are 14 residues in the CDR3. CDR3 loop: CASSSTGAATEAFF. The DNA of the CDR3 is TGCGCCAGCAGCTCGACAGGGGCGGCCACTGAAGCTTTCTTT.

A note on this clone: One end of the junction is discordant with germline, which a read error may explain. The CDR3 here is CASSHSYEQYF. CDR3 sequence (DNA): TGTGCCAGCAGTCACTCCTACGAGCAGTACTTC. The chain links TRBV6-5 to TRBJ2-7, with D unclear. The CDR3 has 11 amino acids. CDR1 is MNHEY, CDR2 SVGAGI, per germline.

This rearrangement joins TRBV6-1 to TRBJ2-1; TRBD2 matches 8 bases. The junction had 5 bases not matched to a gene; V was cut back by 0 bases and J by 7 bases. CDR3 length: 15 residues. Germline V lookup: CDR1 MNHNS, CDR2 SASEGT. The CDR3 protein is CASSEAQTSGNEQFF. For the CDR3, the DNA is TGTGCCAGCAGTGAAGCGCAAACTAGCGGAAATGAGCAGTTCTTC.

This clone has just a few counts. This chain connects TRBV9 to TRBJ1-6; D might be TRBD1 (6 bases). V was trimmed by 4 bases and J by 6 bases, leaving 17 bases between them. The germline V gene encodes CDR1 SGDLS and CDR2 YYNGEE. This CDR3 is 16 amino acids long. The CDR3 loop reads CASSPRGGPFNSPLHF. CDR3 DNA: TGTGCCAGCAGCCCGAGGGGGGGTCCGTTTAATTCACCCCTCCACTTT.

A word on this clone: One base away lies a much larger clone, so this may be a sequencing read error. The same CDR3 also results from other DNA sequences found in this sample. The V and J genes are TRBV19 and TRBJ1-1, with D possibly TRBD1 on 6 matching bases. The germline V and J ends were trimmed by 1 base and 1 base, with 7 bases remaining between them. CDR1 is LNHDA and CDR2 is SQIVND in the germline V gene (reference sequence). This CDR3 spans 14 amino acids. The CDR3 loop is CASSIGTENTEAFF. CDR3 sequence (DNA): TGTGCCAGTAGTATAGGGACAGAGAACACTGAAGCTTTCTTT.

The chain couples TRBV15 to TRBJ1-5, with D possibly TRBD1 on 5 matching bases. The CDR3 sequence is 14 residues long. V lost 6 bases and J 5 bases, leaving 14 bases between the germline ends. Germline V gene lookup returns CDR1 LNHNV and CDR2 YYDKDF (reference sequence). The CDR3 spells CATREQATDQPQHF. In DNA, the CDR3 is TGTGCCACCAGAGAACAGGCGACGGATCAGCCCCAGCATTTT.

This sequence joins TRBV4-1 and TRBJ2-1; TRBD2 matches 13 bases. CDR1 is MGHRA, CDR2 YSYEKL, per germline. CDR3 length equals 17 residues. V was clipped by 2 bases and J by 3 bases; unmatched bases: 4. In DNA, the CDR3 is TGCGCCAGCAGCCAACCTCGGACTAGCGGGGGCTACAATGAGCAGTTCTTC. It translates to CASSQPRTSGGYNEQFF.

The CDR3 loop reads CASDRGLRDFFLNEQFF. The CDR3 DNA sequence: TGTGCCAGCGACAGGGGTCTCCGGGACTTCTTCCTCAATGAGCAGTTCTTC. V and J are TRBV6-4 and TRBJ2-1, with 8 bases lining up with TRBD1. Germline V gene data show CDR1 as MRHNA and CDR2 as SNTAGT. The V segment lost 8 bases and the J segment 6 bases; nucleotides outside the gene matches: 18. CDR3 length: 17 residues.

The chain uses TRBV7-9 and TRBJ2-5; TRBD2 matches at 8 bases. CDR1 and CDR2 from the germline V gene are SEHNR and FQNEAQ (reference sequence). The J segment lost 4 bases and the V segment lost 3 bases, leaving 7 bases of the junction unmatched. This CDR3 is 15 amino acids long. The CDR3 DNA sequence: TGTGCCAGCAGCTTTCGAACGGGGGGGTCAGAGACCCAGTACTTC. This encodes CASSFRTGGSETQYF.

This clone was detected only once. The chain combines TRBV10-1 with TRBJ1-3; D possibly corresponds to TRBD1 (5 bases). Germline assignment: CDR1 WNHNN and CDR2 SYGVQD (reference sequence). The V end was cut by 3 bases, the J end by 0 bases, with 6 bases between. This CDR3 is 14 amino acids long. Here the CDR3 reads CASSEGASGNTIYF. DNA for the CDR3: TGCGCCAGCAGTGAAGGGGCCTCTGGAAACACCATATATTTT.

The chain's CDR3 is CASSPMTGDGYTF. In DNA, the CDR3 is TGTGCCAGCTCACCAATGACAGGGGATGGCTACACCTTC. The J gene is TRBJ1-2, the V gene TRBV18; 8 bases are shared with TRBD1. V lost 2 bases, J lost 6 bases, and 2 bases stayed unmatched. CDR1 and CDR2 from the germline V gene are KGHSH and LQKENI. The CDR3 length is 13 residues.